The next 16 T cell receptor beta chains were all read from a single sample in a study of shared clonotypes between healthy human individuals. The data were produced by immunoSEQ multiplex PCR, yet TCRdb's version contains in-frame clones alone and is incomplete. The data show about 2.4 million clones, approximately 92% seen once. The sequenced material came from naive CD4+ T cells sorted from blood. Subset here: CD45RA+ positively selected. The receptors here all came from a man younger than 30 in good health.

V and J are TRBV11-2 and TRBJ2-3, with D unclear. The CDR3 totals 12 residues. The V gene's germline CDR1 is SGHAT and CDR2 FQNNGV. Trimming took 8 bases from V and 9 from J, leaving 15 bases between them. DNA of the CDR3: TGTGCCAGCGGGGTACTCGCTCTGACGCAGTATTTT. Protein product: CASGVLALTQYF.

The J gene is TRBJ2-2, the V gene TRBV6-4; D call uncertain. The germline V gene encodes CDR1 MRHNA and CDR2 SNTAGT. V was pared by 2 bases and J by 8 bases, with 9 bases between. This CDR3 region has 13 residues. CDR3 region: CASSDSRVGELFF. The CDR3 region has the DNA TGTGCCAGCAGTGACAGCCGGGTAGGGGAGCTGTTTTTT.

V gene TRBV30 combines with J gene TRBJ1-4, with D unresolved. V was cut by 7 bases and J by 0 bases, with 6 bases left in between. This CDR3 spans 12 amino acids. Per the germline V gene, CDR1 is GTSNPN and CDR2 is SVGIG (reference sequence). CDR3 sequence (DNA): TGTGCCTCTGGAGCAACTAATGAAAAACTGTTTTTT. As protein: CASGATNEKLFF.

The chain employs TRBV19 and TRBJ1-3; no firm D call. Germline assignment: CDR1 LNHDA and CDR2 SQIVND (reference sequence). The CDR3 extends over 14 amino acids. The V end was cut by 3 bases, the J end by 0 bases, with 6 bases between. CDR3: CASSMELSGNTIYF. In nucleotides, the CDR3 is TGTGCCAGTAGTATGGAGCTCTCTGGAAACACCATATATTTT.

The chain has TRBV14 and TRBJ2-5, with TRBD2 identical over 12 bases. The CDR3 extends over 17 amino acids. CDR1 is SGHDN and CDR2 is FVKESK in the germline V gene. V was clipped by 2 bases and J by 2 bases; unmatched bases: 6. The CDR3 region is CASSQWTSGVLQETQYF. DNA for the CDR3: TGTGCCAGCAGCCAATGGACTAGCGGGGTTCTTCAAGAGACCCAGTACTTC. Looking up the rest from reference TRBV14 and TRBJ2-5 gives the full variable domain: EAGVTQFPSHSVIEKGQTVTLRCDPISGHDNLYWYRRVMGKEIKFLLHFVKESKQDESGMPNNRFLAERTGGTYSTLKVQPAELEDSGVYFCASSQWTSGVLQETQYFGPGTRLLVL.

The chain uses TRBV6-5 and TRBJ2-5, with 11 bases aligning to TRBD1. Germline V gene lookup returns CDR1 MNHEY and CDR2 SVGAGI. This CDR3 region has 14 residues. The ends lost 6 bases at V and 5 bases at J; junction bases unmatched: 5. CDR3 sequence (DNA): TGTGCCAGCAGCATCGGGACAGGGGGGGAGACCCAGTACTTC. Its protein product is CASSIGTGGETQYF.

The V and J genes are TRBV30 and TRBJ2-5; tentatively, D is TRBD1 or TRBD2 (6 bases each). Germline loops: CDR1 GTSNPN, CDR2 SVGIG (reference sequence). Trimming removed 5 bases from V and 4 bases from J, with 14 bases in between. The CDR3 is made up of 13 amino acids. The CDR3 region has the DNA TGTGCCTGGGACGGGGGCGGCGGAGAGACCCAGTACTTC. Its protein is CAWDGGGGETQYF. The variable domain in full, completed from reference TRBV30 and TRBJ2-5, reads SQTIHQWPATLVQPVGSPLSLECTVEGTSNPNLYWYRQAAGRGLQLLFYSVGIGQISSEVPQNLSASRPQDRQFILSSKKLLLSDSGFYLCAWDGGGGETQYFGPGTRLLVL.

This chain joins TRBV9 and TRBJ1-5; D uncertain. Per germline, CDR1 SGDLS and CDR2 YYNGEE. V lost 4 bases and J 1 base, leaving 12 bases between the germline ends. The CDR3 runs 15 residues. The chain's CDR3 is CASSSEPASNQPQHF. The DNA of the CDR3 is TGTGCCAGCAGCTCGGAACCGGCGAGCAATCAGCCCCAGCATTTT.

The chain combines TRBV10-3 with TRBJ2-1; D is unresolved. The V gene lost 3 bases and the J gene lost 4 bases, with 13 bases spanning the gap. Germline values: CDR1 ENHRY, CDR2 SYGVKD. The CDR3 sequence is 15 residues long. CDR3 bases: TGTGCCATCAGTGACTCCGCGACGGCTTACAATGAGCAGTTCTTC. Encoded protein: CAISDSATAYNEQFF.

The CDR3 coding sequence is TGTGCCAGCAGCCAAGAAGCCGGAGCTGCAGGCTTAAATCAGCCCCAGCATTTT. Residues: CASSQEAGAAGLNQPQHF. The chain recombines TRBV4-2 with TRBJ1-5; D remains ambiguous. The CDR3 length is 18 residues. V shed 0 bases and J shed 4 bases, with 19 bases lying between them. Germline-derived CDR1 and CDR2 are LGHNA and YNFKEQ.

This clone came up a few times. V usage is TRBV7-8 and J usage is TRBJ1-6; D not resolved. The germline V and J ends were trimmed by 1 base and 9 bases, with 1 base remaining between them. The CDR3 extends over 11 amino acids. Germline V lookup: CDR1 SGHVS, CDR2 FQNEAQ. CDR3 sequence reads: CASSLGSPLHF. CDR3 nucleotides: TGTGCCAGCAGCTTAGGTTCACCCCTCCACTTT. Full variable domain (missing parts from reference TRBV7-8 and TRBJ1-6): GAGVSQSPRYKVAKRGQDVALRCDPISGHVSLFWYQQALGQGPEFLTYFQNEAQLDKSGLPSDRFFAERPEGSVSTLKIQRTQQEDSAVYLCASSLGSPLHFGNGTRLTVT.

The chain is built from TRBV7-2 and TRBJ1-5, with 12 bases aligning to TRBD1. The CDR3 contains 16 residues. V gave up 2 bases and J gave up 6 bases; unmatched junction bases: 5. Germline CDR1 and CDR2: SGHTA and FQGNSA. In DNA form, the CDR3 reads TGTGCCAGCAGCTTAATGGGACAGGGGGCAGGTCAGCCCCAGCATTTT. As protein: CASSLMGQGAGQPQHF.

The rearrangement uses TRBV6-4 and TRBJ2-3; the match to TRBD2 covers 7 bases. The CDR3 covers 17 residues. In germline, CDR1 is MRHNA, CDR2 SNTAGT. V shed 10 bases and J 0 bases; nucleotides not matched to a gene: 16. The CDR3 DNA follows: TGTGCCATCAACCCTGGTGGGGGGGGACCAAGCACAGATACGCAGTATTTT. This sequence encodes CAINPGGGGPSTDTQYF.

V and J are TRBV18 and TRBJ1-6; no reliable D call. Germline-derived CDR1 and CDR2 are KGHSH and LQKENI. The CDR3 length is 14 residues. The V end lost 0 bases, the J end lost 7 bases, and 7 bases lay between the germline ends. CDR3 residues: CASSPPGRNSPLHF. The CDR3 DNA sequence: TGTGCCAGCTCACCACCGGGCCGAAATTCACCCCTCCACTTT.

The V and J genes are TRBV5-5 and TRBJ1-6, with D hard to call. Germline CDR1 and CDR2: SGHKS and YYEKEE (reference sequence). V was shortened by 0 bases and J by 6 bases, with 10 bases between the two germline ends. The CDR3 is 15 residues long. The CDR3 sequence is CASSLGGRLNSPLHF. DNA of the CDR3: TGTGCCAGCAGCTTGGGTGGACGCCTTAATTCACCCCTCCACTTT.

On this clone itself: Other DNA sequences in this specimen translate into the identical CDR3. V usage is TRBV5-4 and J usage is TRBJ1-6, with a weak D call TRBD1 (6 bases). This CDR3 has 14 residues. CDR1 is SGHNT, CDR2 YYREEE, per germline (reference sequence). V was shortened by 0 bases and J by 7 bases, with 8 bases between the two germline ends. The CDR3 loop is CASSLERGNSPLHF. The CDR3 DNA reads TGTGCCAGCAGCTTGGAAAGGGGGAATTCACCCCTCCACTTT.